This entry lists 23 T cell receptor beta chains sequenced from one sample in a study of T cell responses to AZD1222 COVID-19 vaccine. Using immunoSEQ multiplex PCR, the repertoire was profiled, and TCRdb retains in-frame clones only, with some absent. The sample has some 140,000 clones, roughly nine tenths seen once. Material: peripheral blood, obtained on day 0 of AZD1222 vaccination. The receptor set was obtained from an adult in good health.

This clone was detected once. The chain links TRBV28 to TRBJ1-5; the D gene is possibly TRBD1 (6 bases). Trimming removed 3 bases from V and 6 bases from J, with 12 bases in between. The V gene's germline CDR1 is MDHEN and CDR2 SYDVKM. The CDR3 loop spans 14 amino acids. This CDR3 is CASSFAGVGQPQHF. CDR3 DNA sequence: TGTGCCAGCAGTTTTGCAGGGGTAGGTCAGCCCCAGCATTTT.

The genes are TRBV6-5 and TRBJ1-6, with D unresolved. The CDR3 spans 14 residues. V was trimmed by 0 bases and J by 10 bases, leaving 10 bases between them. Germline V gene sequence: CDR1 MNHEY, CDR2 SVGAGI. The CDR3 bases are TGTGCCAGCAGTTACTCCCCGGGAAACTCACCCCTCCACTTT. Encoded protein: CASSYSPGNSPLHF.

This chain links TRBV10-3 with TRBJ2-3; 8 bases align to TRBD1. Germline CDR1 is ENHRY and CDR2 is SYGVKD. The CDR3 runs to 14 residues. The V and J ends lost 3 bases and 5 bases, in that order; junction bases with no gene match: 4. For the CDR3, the DNA is TGTGCCATCAGTGACCGGGGGACAGGAGATACGCAGTATTTT. This translates into CAISDRGTGDTQYF.

CDR3 in amino acids: CASSQVPPTRTWYEQYF. CDR3 nucleotide sequence: TGTGCCAGCAGCCAAGTTCCACCGACTAGAACCTGGTACGAGCAGTACTTC. The rearrangement links TRBV4-2 to TRBJ2-7, with TRBD2 as a possible D gene (6 bases). V lost 1 base to trimming and J lost 4 bases, with 20 bases between them. CDR1 and CDR2 from the germline V gene are LGHNA and YNFKEQ. This CDR3 is built from 17 residues.

This chain links TRBV5-1 with TRBJ2-7; D may be TRBD2 (5 bases). Germline V gene lookup returns CDR1 SGHRS and CDR2 YFSETQ. The V end was cut by 0 bases, the J end by 3 bases, with 10 bases between. This CDR3 is built from 14 residues. The CDR3 region is CASSLGGSIYEQYF. The CDR3 nucleotides are TGCGCCAGCAGCTTGGGAGGGTCTATCTACGAGCAGTACTTC.

The rearrangement links TRBV6-1 to TRBJ1-6; D gene ambiguous. The V gene's germline CDR1 is MNHNS and CDR2 SASEGT. The V end was cut by 3 bases, the J end by 1 base, with 10 bases between. CDR3 length: 16 residues. Here the CDR3 reads CASSESPGSYNSPLHF. The CDR3 region has the DNA TGTGCCAGCAGTGAGTCCCCGGGGTCCTATAATTCACCCCTCCACTTT.

The gene calls are TRBV6-5 and TRBJ1-5, with a possible D match to TRBD1 (6 bases). The CDR3 totals 14 residues. From germline, CDR1 is MNHEY and CDR2 SVGAGI. V was shortened by 6 bases and J by 4 bases, with 13 bases between the two germline ends. CDR3 DNA: TGTGCCAGCAGCCGGACAGAACGTAATCAGCCCCAGCATTTT. It is translated as CASSRTERNQPQHF.

The rearrangement links TRBV7-9 to TRBJ1-2, with TRBD1 identical over 8 bases. The CDR3 sequence is 13 residues long. Germline loops: CDR1 SEHNR, CDR2 FQNEAQ (reference sequence). J gave up 5 bases and V 5 bases, and 4 bases lay outside the gene matches. The CDR3 is CASSLQGGYGYTF. CDR3 DNA sequence: TGTGCCAGCAGCCTACAGGGGGGTTATGGCTACACCTTC. Filled out from reference TRBV7-9 and TRBJ1-2, the complete variable domain reads DTGVSQNPRHKITKRGQNVTFRCDPISEHNRLYWYRQTLGQGPEFLTYFQNEAQLEKSRLLSDRFSAERPKGSFSTLEIQRTEQGDSAMYLCASSLQGGYGYTFGSGTRLTVV.

The J gene is TRBJ1-1, the V gene TRBV19; D gene uncertain. Germline values: CDR1 LNHDA, CDR2 SQIVND (reference sequence). CDR3 length: 13 amino acids. V gave up 4 bases and J gave up 8 bases, with 14 bases separating them. The chain's CDR3 is CASSTLTGREAFF. The CDR3, as DNA: TGTGCCAGTAGTACATTGACCGGGAGGGAAGCTTTCTTT. Based on the CDR3 plus reference TRBV19 and TRBJ1-1, the full variable domain is DGGITQSPKYLFRKEGQNVTLSCEQNLNHDAMYWYRQDPGQGLRLIYYSQIVNDFQKGDIAEGYSVSREKKESFPLTVTSAQKNPTAFYLCASSTLTGREAFFGQGTRLTVV.

This clone was found once. The rearrangement joins TRBV9 to TRBJ1-2; D is uncertain. The CDR3 totals 16 residues. Trimming stripped 0 bases from V and 2 bases from J, with 14 bases between. The germline gives CDR1 SGDLS, CDR2 YYNGEE. CDR3 nucleotides: TGTGCCAGCAGCGTAGACCCGGGCCGGGGAAACTATGGCTACACCTTC. Protein sequence: CASSVDPGRGNYGYTF.

The rearrangement joins TRBV11-2 to TRBJ2-5; D could derive from TRBD1 or TRBD2 (6 bases each). CDR1 is SGHAT and CDR2 is FQNNGV in the germline V gene. This CDR3 is built from 12 residues. CDR3 loop: CATGTRVGTQYF. The CDR3 coding sequence is TGTGCTACAGGGACTCGGGTGGGGACCCAGTACTTC.

V is TRBV5-5 and J is TRBJ2-7; no clear D gene. This CDR3 has 15 residues. V lost 0 bases and J 0 bases, leaving 10 bases between the germline ends. Germline assignment: CDR1 SGHKS and CDR2 YYEKEE (reference sequence). The CDR3 DNA follows: TGTGCCAGCAGCTTGGGCCTGGATGGCTCCTACGAGCAGTACTTC. It encodes CASSLGLDGSYEQYF.

The chain carries TRBV7-3 and TRBJ2-5; possible D gene TRBD1, 6 bases. CDR1 is SGHTA and CDR2 is FQGTGA in the germline V gene. This CDR3 spans 13 amino acids. V lost 5 bases, J lost 7 bases, and 14 bases lay in between. The CDR3 DNA reads TGTGCCAGCAGCGCGGACAGACCCGGGACCCAGTACTTC. Translating gives CASSADRPGTQYF.

The genes are TRBV24-1 and TRBJ2-7, with unresolved D. The V end was cut by 6 bases, the J end by 4 bases, with 21 bases between. The CDR3 is made up of 16 amino acids. Germline V lookup: CDR1 KGHDR, CDR2 SFDVKD. CDR3 residues: CATSLVSCRSLYEQYF. The CDR3 nucleotides read TGTGCCACCAGTTTAGTATCGTGCAGGTCATTATACGAGCAGTACTTC.

In regard to this clone: At one of its ends the junction is not consistent with the germline gene, which may arise from a read error. In DNA form, the CDR3 reads TGTGCTAGCAGCTTAGCAGAAGATCAGCCCCAGCATTTT. The encoded protein is CASSLAEDQPQHF. V gene TRBV7-7 combines with J gene TRBJ1-5; no reliable D call. The length of the CDR3 is 13 residues. Germline V gene lookup returns CDR1 SSHAT and CDR2 FNYEAQ (reference sequence).

This clone was picked up a small number of times. The chain recombines TRBV2 with TRBJ1-5; no firm D call. Trimming removed 8 bases from V and 1 base from J, with 12 bases in between. The germline V gene encodes CDR1 SNHLY and CDR2 FYNNEI. The length of the CDR3 is 14 residues. CDR3 DNA: TGTGCCAGCGTCTCTACAGCAAGCAATCAGCCCCAGCATTTT. The encoded protein is CASVSTASNQPQHF.

The chain carries TRBV6-4 and TRBJ1-2; D gene ambiguous. This CDR3 region has 15 residues. The germline V and J ends were trimmed by 4 bases and 0 bases, with 12 bases remaining between them. The germline V gene has CDR1 MRHNA and CDR2 SNTAGT. DNA of the CDR3: TGTGCCAGCAGTGCGTCCATAGGTCCTAACTATGGCTACACCTTC. Amino acids: CASSASIGPNYGYTF.

The chain carries TRBV27 and TRBJ2-1; D is ambiguous. Germline CDR1 reads MNHEY; CDR2 reads SMNVEV (reference sequence). CDR3 length equals 12 residues. Trimming shortened V by 2 bases and J by 2 bases, and 1 base separated the two germline ends. The CDR3 region is CASSLTYNEQFF. DNA of the CDR3: TGTGCCAGCAGTTTAACCTACAATGAGCAGTTCTTC.

This sequence joins TRBV7-6 and TRBJ2-2; 7 positions match TRBD2. Unmatched junction bases numbered 2, after V lost 3 bases and J lost 1 base. The germline gives CDR1 SGHVS, CDR2 FNYEAQ. The CDR3 sequence is 15 residues long. CDR3: CASSFSGLNTGELFF. The CDR3 DNA follows: TGTGCCAGCAGCTTTAGCGGGCTGAACACCGGGGAGCTGTTTTTT.

This sequence joins TRBV5-4 and TRBJ1-2; 11 bases are a match to TRBD1. The CDR3 consists of 14 residues. V gave up 3 bases and J gave up 6 bases; unmatched junction bases: 4. The germline gives CDR1 SGHNT, CDR2 YYREEE (reference sequence). This CDR3 reads CASSSGTGGDGYTF. The CDR3 nucleotides read TGTGCCAGCAGCTCCGGGACAGGGGGGGATGGCTACACCTTC.

J is TRBJ1-1 and V is TRBV28; D is ambiguous. The CDR3 runs 13 residues. Trimming removed 6 bases at V and 0 bases at J, with 8 bases between. Looked up from germline, CDR1 is MDHEN and CDR2 is SYDVKM. Written as DNA, the CDR3 is TGTGCCAGCAGCGACTACATGAACACTGAAGCTTTCTTT. It encodes CASSDYMNTEAFF.

Regarding this clone: This sample includes further DNA sequences coding for the same CDR3. This chain connects TRBV2 to TRBJ2-5, with 7 bases aligning to TRBD2. CDR1 and CDR2 from the germline V gene are SNHLY and FYNNEI. The trim removed 7 bases at V and 5 bases at J, leaving 1 base unmatched. The CDR3 has 11 amino acids. CDR3 protein: CASNGGETQYF. The CDR3, as DNA: TGTGCCAGCAACGGGGGGGAGACCCAGTACTTC. Drawing the rest from reference TRBV2 and TRBJ2-5, the complete variable domain is EPEVTQTPSHQVTQMGQEVILRCVPISNHLYFYWYRQILGQKVEFLVSFYNNEISEKSEIFDDQFSVERPDGSNFTLKIRSTKLEDSAMYFCASNGGETQYFGPGTRLLVL.

This chain links TRBV7-2 with TRBJ1-6, with TRBD1 as a possible D gene (6 bases). CDR3 size: 15 residues. The germline CDR1 and CDR2 sequences are SGHTA and FQGNSA. Trimming shortened V by 5 bases and J by 5 bases, and 13 bases separated the two germline ends. The chain's CDR3 is CASSLQQGDNSPLHF. The DNA of the CDR3 is TGTGCCAGCAGCCTCCAACAGGGCGATAATTCACCCCTCCACTTT.